This T cell receptor beta chain stems from a study of blood T cell repertoires in COVID-19. Turning to the study itself: Some COVID-19 samples were acute and others convalescent; all came from the United States, Italy and Spain. From T cells, B-cell-depleted T cells, or PBMCs came the material, which was cDNA or gDNA.

Original methodology: From reference gene primer amplification, estimates of nucleated cell counts were derived. TCRdb's table, derived via immunoSEQ multiplex PCR, lists solely in-frame clones and lacks some. V, J and clone size are taken as reported in that table, and D and trimming were inferred from the DNA itself. This sample carries around 200,000 clones, around 88% of them seen once, and the ten largest clones take roughly 2.8%. The length of the CDR3 is 13 residues. CDR1 is SEHNR, CDR2 FQNEAQ, per germline (reference sequence). V was cut by 5 bases and J by 10 bases, with 15 bases left in between.

Sequenced sample: peripheral blood. The chain is built from TRBV7-9 and TRBJ2-1, with D possibly being TRBD1 (6 bases). The source of this sequence is a man aged 50 to 59 with active or convalescent COVID-19. CDR3 residues: CASSQDSFWEQFF. CDR3 DNA: TGTGCCAGCAGCCAGGACAGTTTTTGGGAGCAGTTCTTC.